These 18 T cell receptor beta chains share one sample of origin, sequenced in a study of blood T cell repertoires in COVID-19. The data were produced by immunoSEQ multiplex PCR, yet TCRdb's version contains in-frame clones alone and is incomplete. The data contain 110,000 to 150,000 clones, more than 75% of them seen just once; the ten biggest clones take up approximately 6%. Sequenced: PBMCs or T cells enriched from blood (not recorded which). Source of these receptors: a woman aged 45-59 years who had recovered from COVID-19.

The genes are TRBV19 and TRBJ2-1; TRBD1 matches at 10 bases. The V segment lost 6 bases and the J segment 2 bases; nucleotides outside the gene matches: 4. The V gene's germline CDR1 is LNHDA and CDR2 SQIVND (reference sequence). This CDR3 has 15 residues. The CDR3 region has the DNA TGTGCCAGTAGGACCGGGACAGGGGCCTACAATGAGCAGTTCTTC. Protein sequence: CASRTGTGAYNEQFF.

The V gene is TRBV27, the J gene TRBJ1-1; the match to TRBD1 covers 7 bases. This CDR3 is 16 amino acids long. Germline V gene data show CDR1 as MNHEY and CDR2 as SMNVEV (reference sequence). V was clipped by 6 bases and J by 2 bases; unmatched bases: 12. This CDR3 is CASSPISGQTNTEAFF. The CDR3 bases are TGTGCCAGCAGCCCCATCTCGGGACAGACTAACACTGAAGCTTTCTTT.

The V call is TRBV5-1, the J call TRBJ2-5; D perhaps matches TRBD1 (6 bases). The V end was cut by 0 bases, the J end by 2 bases, with 11 bases between. Germline V gene data show CDR1 as SGHRS and CDR2 as YFSETQ. CDR3 length: 15 residues. For the CDR3, the DNA is TGCGCCAGCAGCTTGGTCCTAGGACAGCAAGAGACCCAGTACTTC. Protein sequence: CASSLVLGQQETQYF.

V gene TRBV11-1 combines with J gene TRBJ2-1; 9 nucleotides line up with TRBD1. Germline CDR1 reads SGHAT; CDR2 reads FQDESV (reference sequence). The CDR3 length is 16 residues. V was pared by 4 bases and J by 7 bases, with 11 bases of the junction left unmatched. CDR3 bases: TGTGCCAGCAGCTACAACTCCGGGACAGGGATGAATGAGCAGTTCTTC. Its translation: CASSYNSGTGMNEQFF.

The genes are TRBV27 and TRBJ1-2, with 7 bases lining up with TRBD1. Germline values: CDR1 MNHEY, CDR2 SMNVEV (reference sequence). The J segment lost 4 bases and the V segment lost 5 bases, leaving 13 bases of the junction unmatched. CDR3 size: 16 residues. DNA for the CDR3: TGTGCCAGCAGTAAGTACCCGCCGGGACAGACCTATGGCTACACCTTC. This gives the protein CASSKYPPGQTYGYTF.

This clone was seen a handful of times. This chain connects TRBV3-1 (or the pseudogene TRBV3-2) to TRBJ1-5; TRBD1 aligns across 7 bases. Trimming cost V 5 bases and J 9 bases; bases outside gene matches: 10. CDR3 length: 14 amino acids. CDR1 is LGHDT, CDR2 YNNKEL, per germline (reference sequence). The CDR3 reads CASSMDRLAWPQHF. CDR3 nucleotide sequence: TGTGCCAGCAGCATGGACAGGCTAGCGTGGCCCCAGCATTTT.

The J gene is TRBJ2-6, the V gene TRBV19; D ambiguous. This CDR3 region has 17 residues. The V and J ends lost 5 bases and 2 bases respectively, with 16 bases between them. Germline V gives CDR1 LNHDA, CDR2 SQIVND (reference sequence). In DNA, the CDR3 is TGTGCCAGTAGTTATAGAGGTCTGAGAACTGGGGCCAACGTCCTGACTTTC. Amino acids: CASSYRGLRTGANVLTF.

The chain recombines TRBV2 with TRBJ1-4, with 7 bases aligning to TRBD1. J was trimmed by 6 bases and V by 4 bases; bases with no gene match: 5. Germline V gives CDR1 SNHLY, CDR2 FYNNEI. CDR3 length equals 14 residues. CDR3 bases: TGTGCCAGCAGTGGGACAGGCTTATATGAAAAACTGTTTTTT. Its protein product is CASSGTGLYEKLFF.

The chain combines TRBV5-1 with TRBJ2-1; 9 bases are a match to TRBD1. CDR1 is SGHRS and CDR2 is YFSETQ in the germline V gene. The CDR3 is made up of 14 amino acids. The junction had 5 bases not matched to a gene; V was cut back by 4 bases and J by 6 bases. The CDR3 loop reads CASSPQGARNEQFF. CDR3 sequence (DNA): TGCGCCAGCAGCCCACAGGGGGCTCGCAATGAGCAGTTCTTC.

The chain employs TRBV11-2 and TRBJ2-4; D gene ambiguous. Trimming removed 4 bases at V and 8 bases at J, with 15 bases between. CDR3 size: 14 residues. Germline loops: CDR1 SGHAT, CDR2 FQNNGV. The CDR3 bases are TGTGCCAGCAGCTACGAGGCCGACCCGGACATTCAGTACTTC. Protein product: CASSYEADPDIQYF.

The V gene is TRBV13, the J gene TRBJ2-1; unclear D gene. Looked up from germline, CDR1 is PRHDT and CDR2 is FYEKMQ (reference sequence). This CDR3 is 16 amino acids long. Trimming removed 0 bases at V and 10 bases at J, with 19 bases between. The CDR3 region is CASSLGLVIKPREQFF. The CDR3 DNA reads as TGTGCCAGCAGCTTAGGCCTCGTGATTAAACCTAGGGAGCAGTTCTTC.

The rearrangement joins TRBV28 to TRBJ1-2, with 10 bases identical to TRBD1. CDR1 MDHEN and CDR2 SYDVKM come from the germline V gene. The CDR3 sequence is 15 residues long. Trimming at V came to 7 bases and at J to 4 bases, leaving 9 bases not matched to a gene. This chain's CDR3 is CASIAGQGIAYGYTF. The DNA of the CDR3 is TGTGCCAGCATCGCGGGACAGGGGATCGCCTATGGCTACACCTTC.

The genes are TRBV5-1 and TRBJ1-1, with D uncertain. CDR3 size: 14 residues. The V end was cut by 3 bases, the J end by 1 base, with 10 bases between. Germline V gene lookup returns CDR1 SGHRS and CDR2 YFSETQ. DNA for the CDR3: TGCGCCAGCAGCTCCTCTGGGCCGAACACTGAAGCTTTCTTT. This sequence encodes CASSSSGPNTEAFF.

The V call is TRBV6-5, the J call TRBJ2-7; 12 bases are a match to TRBD1. V gave up 7 bases and J gave up 5 bases; unmatched junction bases: 3. This CDR3 is 13 amino acids long. Germline-derived CDR1 and CDR2 are MNHEY and SVGAGI. CDR3: CASTGQGAHEQYF. CDR3 in DNA: TGTGCCAGCACGGGACAGGGGGCCCACGAGCAGTACTTC.

This chain joins TRBV5-6 and TRBJ1-3; D call uncertain. Looked up from germline, CDR1 is SGHDT and CDR2 is YYEEEE. With 0 bases removed from V and 0 bases from J, the gap between germline ends came to 16 bases. This CDR3 region has 18 residues. The CDR3 reads CASSLVLGTEDSGNTIYF. In DNA form, the CDR3 reads TGTGCCAGCAGCTTGGTATTGGGAACGGAGGACTCTGGAAACACCATATATTTT.

The gene calls are TRBV6-5 and TRBJ1-2; D uncertain. The CDR3 consists of 15 residues. V was pared by 8 bases and J by 3 bases, with 19 bases between. Germline values: CDR1 MNHEY, CDR2 SVGAGI. The DNA for the CDR3 is TGTGCCAGCTACTTAAGGAAGGGAGCGGACTATGGCTACACCTTC. It codes for CASYLRKGADYGYTF.

The chain links TRBV5-5 to TRBJ1-5, with D maybe TRBD1 (5 bases). Looked up from germline, CDR1 is SGHKS and CDR2 is YYEKEE (reference sequence). This CDR3 is built from 15 residues. V was shortened by 4 bases and J by 7 bases, with 18 bases between the two germline ends. The CDR3 DNA follows: TGTGCCAGCAGCAGGATGGAGGGGCGAGGGCAGCCCCAGCATTTT. Protein sequence: CASSRMEGRGQPQHF.

The V call is TRBV15, the J call TRBJ1-6; perhaps TRBD1 as D (5 bases). Trimming cost V 0 bases and J 6 bases, with 12 bases left between them. Looked up from germline, CDR1 is LNHNV and CDR2 is YYDKDF (reference sequence). The CDR3 is 16 amino acids. CDR3: CATSRDNRQSNSPLHF. DNA of the CDR3: TGTGCCACCAGCAGAGATAATCGACAGAGTAATTCACCCCTCCACTTT.